This T cell receptor (beta chain) was captured by sequencing in a study of CD8 T cells in cerebrospinal fluid in Alzheimer's disease. No participant had an acute infectious disease, and all were physically fit. By frequency, this clonotype is large (0.1 to 1%). The antigen remains unidentified. Study results and caveats: EBV-specific TCRs in cerebrospinal fluid reportedly do not establish a causal EBV–Alzheimer's link. Alzheimer's patients were not enriched for EBV-specific clones, which were not the most expanded.

Germline assignment: CDR1 SGHRS and CDR2 YFSETQ. The CDR3 length is 14 residues. For each CDR3 protein, TCRdb gives one entry from its re-call of the 10x single-cell sequencing reads, without DNA. This table holds 1,200 to 1,500 distinct CDR3 sequences. This receptor was taken from a human donor with mild cognitive impairment. Sequenced material: cerebrospinal fluid. The rearrangement uses TRBV5-1 and TRBJ1-5. The CDR3 loop is CASSLGGDNQPQHF.